Below, 24 T cell receptor beta chains from the same sample are listed, as sequenced in a study of OX40 agonist ivuxolimab in advanced cancers. The protocol was immunoSEQ multiplex PCR, while the TCRdb copy is restricted to in-frame clones and leaves out a portion. The sample holds 75,000 to 80,000 clones, more than 70% seen once. This specimen consisted of CD4+ or CD8+ T cells sorted from blood, obtained in a trial of the OX40 agonist ivuxolimab. These receptors all come from an adult with an advanced solid tumor such as melanoma, head and neck, liver or kidney cancer.

The J gene is TRBJ2-3, the V gene TRBV11-2; D tentatively fits TRBD1 or TRBD2 (5 bases each). There are 14 residues in the CDR3. Germline assignment: CDR1 SGHAT and CDR2 FQNNGV. The V gene lost 4 bases and the J gene lost 4 bases, with 12 bases spanning the gap. DNA of the CDR3: TGTGCCAGCAGCTCTCAGACAGCGGCAGATACGCAGTATTTT. It yields the protein CASSSQTAADTQYF.

The V gene is TRBV11-1, the J gene TRBJ1-1, with 7 nucleotides matching TRBD1. There are 13 residues in the CDR3. The V gene end was trimmed by 7 bases and the J gene end by 4 bases; junction bases not matched to a gene: 6. The germline CDR1 and CDR2 sequences are SGHAT and FQDESV (reference sequence). CDR3 nucleotides: TGTGCCAGCACCCAGGGGGGCGGCACTGAAGCTTTCTTT. This encodes CASTQGGGTEAFF.

V gene TRBV11-2 combines with J gene TRBJ2-7; TRBD2 agrees at 8 bases. V lost 5 bases, J lost 4 bases, and 7 bases stayed unmatched. The germline V gene encodes CDR1 SGHAT and CDR2 FQNNGV. The CDR3 extends over 14 amino acids. In DNA form, the CDR3 reads TGTGCCAGCAGCCCCACTAGCGGCACATACGAGCAGTACTTC. Translating it yields CASSPTSGTYEQYF.

The chain joins TRBV27 to TRBJ2-7, with TRBD1 matching over 12 bases. Germline V gene sequence: CDR1 MNHEY, CDR2 SMNVEV (reference sequence). Losses at the gene ends were 2 bases for V and 1 base for J; bases not matched to a gene: 9. The CDR3 consists of 18 residues. The CDR3 loop is CASSLRSGTGGSSYEQYF. The CDR3 DNA reads as TGTGCCAGCAGTTTACGCTCCGGGACAGGGGGCTCATCCTACGAGCAGTACTTC.

The J gene is TRBJ1-5, the V gene TRBV25-1, with TRBD1 identical over 8 bases. CDR3 length: 15 amino acids. Per germline, CDR1 MGHDK and CDR2 SYGVNS. The V segment lost 2 bases and the J segment 2 bases; nucleotides outside the gene matches: 2. CDR3 nucleotides: TGTGCCAGCAGTGAACAGGGGGCAGGCAATCAGCCCCAGCATTTT. Amino acids: CASSEQGAGNQPQHF.

The chain employs TRBV7-2 and TRBJ2-7; 14 positions agree with TRBD2. This CDR3 spans 15 amino acids. The germline V gene has CDR1 SGHTA and CDR2 FQGNSA. With 6 bases clipped from V and 5 bases from J, the junction kept 6 bases outside the gene matches. The CDR3 sequence: CASRPTSGRGNEQYF. Here the CDR3 DNA reads TGTGCCAGCAGGCCGACTAGCGGGAGGGGAAACGAGCAGTACTTC.

This clone was detected only a few times. The chain joins TRBV5-1 to TRBJ1-6; possible D gene TRBD1, 6 bases. Trimming shortened V by 4 bases and J by 7 bases, and 15 bases separated the two germline ends. Germline V gives CDR1 SGHRS, CDR2 YFSETQ. The CDR3 contains 15 residues. The CDR3 DNA sequence: TGCGCCAGCAGCCCGACCGGGACACCGAATTCACCCCTCCACTTT. Translated: CASSPTGTPNSPLHF.

The DNA of the CDR3 is TGTGCCAGCAGGTCGAGGACAGCGAGCTCCTACAATGAGCAGTTCTTC. It yields the protein CASRSRTASSYNEQFF. The chain has TRBV11-3 and TRBJ2-1, with a tentative D call TRBD1 (6 bases). V was cut by 6 bases and J by 0 bases, with 15 bases left in between. The CDR3 runs 16 residues. The germline V gene has CDR1 SGHNT and CDR2 YENEEA.

This chain uses TRBV6-6 with TRBJ1-2; TRBD1 might be the D (6 bases). The CDR3 has 15 residues. Germline loops: CDR1 MNHNY, CDR2 SVGAGI (reference sequence). V lost 2 bases to trimming and J lost 6 bases, with 16 bases between them. The CDR3 DNA reads as TGTGCCAGCAGTTACGGTGTCCAGGGGAGGAATGGCTACACCTTC. This encodes CASSYGVQGRNGYTF.

CDR3 DNA sequence: TGCGCCAGCAGTCGAGGGGGCCTAGCGCTTATGGGGGATACGCAGTATTTT. It yields the protein CASSRGGLALMGDTQYF. This chain links TRBV4-1 with TRBJ2-3; D may be TRBD1 (7 bases). Germline CDR1 is MGHRA and CDR2 is YSYEKL. V was shortened by 6 bases and J by 6 bases, with 25 bases between the two germline ends. The CDR3 runs 17 residues.

The V gene is TRBV27, the J gene TRBJ2-6; perhaps TRBD1 as D (5 bases). The CDR3 length is 18 residues. Per germline, CDR1 MNHEY and CDR2 SMNVEV (reference sequence). Trimming left V 4 bases short and J 0 bases short, with 16 bases between. The CDR3: CASSSRASGFSGANVLTF. The CDR3, as DNA: TGTGCCAGCAGTTCCAGGGCTTCGGGCTTCTCTGGGGCCAACGTCCTGACTTTC. Full variable domain (remainder filled in from reference TRBV27 and TRBJ2-6): EAQVTQNPRYLITVTGKKLTVTCSQNMNHEYMSWYRQDPGLGLRQIYYSMNVEVTDKGDVPEGYKVSRKEKRNFPLILESPSPNQTSLYFCASSSRASGFSGANVLTFGAGSRLTVL.

This clone has only one observation. This chain connects TRBV15 to TRBJ2-7; tentatively, D is TRBD1 (5 bases). This CDR3 spans 18 amino acids. The V gene lost 0 bases and the J gene lost 4 bases, with 22 bases spanning the gap. From germline, CDR1 is LNHNV and CDR2 YYDKDF (reference sequence). In DNA form, the CDR3 reads TGTGCCACCAGCAGAGATATTGGGGCTAGTGTTCAGTCGTACGAGCAGTACTTC. Translated, it gives CATSRDIGASVQSYEQYF. Based on the CDR3 plus reference TRBV15 and TRBJ2-7, the full variable domain is DAMVIQNPRYQVTQFGKPVTLSCSQTLNHNVMYWYQQKSSQAPKLLFHYYDKDFNNEADTPDNFQSRRPNTSFCFLDIRSPGLGDTAMYLCATSRDIGASVQSYEQYFGPGTRLTVT.

The chain carries TRBV4-3 and TRBJ2-3, with no clear D. V was cut by 1 base and J by 0 bases, with 8 bases left in between. The CDR3 is 15 amino acids. CDR1 LGHNA and CDR2 YSLEER come from the germline V gene. CDR3 coding DNA: TGCGCCAGCAGCCAAGTAACGACTAGCACAGATACGCAGTATTTT. Translating it yields CASSQVTTSTDTQYF.

J is TRBJ2-2 and V is TRBV5-4, with D tentatively TRBD1 or TRBD2 (5 bases each). CDR1 SGHNT and CDR2 YYREEE come from the germline V gene (reference sequence). This CDR3 has 15 amino acids. V dropped 1 base and J dropped 0 bases, with 7 bases sitting between them. The CDR3 sequence is CASSLPGPNTGELFF. Here the CDR3 DNA reads TGTGCCAGCAGCTTGCCGGGACCGAACACCGGGGAGCTGTTTTTT. Full variable domain (remainder filled in from reference TRBV5-4 and TRBJ2-2): ETGVTQSPTHLIKTRGQQVTLRCSSQSGHNTVSWYQQALGQGPQFIFQYYREEENGRGNFPPRFSGLQFPNYSSELNVNALELDDSALYLCASSLPGPNTGELFFGEGSRLTVL.

The gene calls are TRBV5-6 and TRBJ1-2; D is unclear. The CDR3 is 17 amino acids. The V end was cut by 4 bases, the J end by 0 bases, with 19 bases between. CDR1 and CDR2 from the germline V gene are SGHDT and YYEEEE. Here the CDR3 DNA reads TGTGCCAGCAGCCCCGGCTGGGAAACTGAAGCTAACTATGGCTACACCTTC. This gives the protein CASSPGWETEANYGYTF.

The chain couples TRBV7-2 to TRBJ1-1, with D possibly being TRBD1 (6 bases). Trimming shortened V by 5 bases and J by 8 bases, and 12 bases separated the two germline ends. The CDR3 consists of 12 residues. Germline CDR1 is SGHTA and CDR2 is FQGNSA. This CDR3 is CASSRYREEAFF. The CDR3 DNA is TGTGCCAGCAGCCGATACAGGGAGGAAGCTTTCTTT.

The rearrangement joins TRBV11-2 to TRBJ1-2; D ambiguous. The CDR3 length is 13 residues. The ends were cut back, 3 bases at V and 2 bases at J, with 7 bases in the middle. Germline CDR1 reads SGHAT; CDR2 reads FQNNGV. This CDR3 reads CASSLALNYGYTF. As DNA, the CDR3 is TGTGCCAGCAGCTTGGCCCTGAACTATGGCTACACCTTC.

The V gene is TRBV5-6, the J gene TRBJ1-2, with TRBD1 identical over 7 bases. This CDR3 has 14 amino acids. Looked up from germline, CDR1 is SGHDT and CDR2 is YYEEEE. V gave up 5 bases and J gave up 5 bases; unmatched junction bases: 9. This CDR3 is CASRKEGAGYGYTF. The DNA for the CDR3 is TGTGCCAGCAGGAAAGAGGGGGCTGGGTATGGCTACACCTTC.

This chain links TRBV21-1 with TRBJ2-3; the table's D call TRBD1 went unverified against the DNA. TRBV21-1 represents a pseudogene. The CDR3 covers 16 residues. CDR3 amino acids: CASTSGHCLSTDTQYF. The CDR3 DNA reads as TGTGCCAGCACATCGGGACATTGCCTGAGCACAGATACGCAGTATTTT.

The J gene is TRBJ1-3, the V gene TRBV4-2, with a tentative D call TRBD1 (6 bases). CDR3 length: 16 amino acids. V was clipped by 4 bases and J by 2 bases, with 15 bases between them. Germline loops: CDR1 LGHNA, CDR2 YNFKEQ. The CDR3 loop reads CASSLQRGLAGNTIYF. The CDR3 nucleotides read TGTGCCAGCAGCCTGCAGCGGGGGCTGGCTGGAAACACCATATATTTT.

The chain links TRBV7-6 to TRBJ2-7, with D possibly matching TRBD1 (6 bases). V was pared by 1 base and J by 6 bases, with 16 bases between. Germline assignment: CDR1 SGHVS and CDR2 FNYEAQ. CDR3 size: 15 residues. The CDR3 bases are TGTGCCAGCAGCTTAGTAGGGGCAGGGGCCCGCGAGCAGTACTTC. As protein: CASSLVGAGAREQYF.

The CDR3 DNA reads as TGTGCCAGTGCCCCTGACAGGTCTAGGAACTATGGCTACACCTTC. This translates into CASAPDRSRNYGYTF. V usage is TRBV19 and J usage is TRBJ1-2, with a possible D match to TRBD1 (6 bases). Germline V gives CDR1 LNHDA, CDR2 SQIVND (reference sequence). V lost 8 bases, J lost 2 bases, and 18 bases lay in between. The CDR3 contains 15 residues.

The chain employs TRBV5-1 and TRBJ1-4; D perhaps matches TRBD1 (6 bases). The CDR3 totals 13 residues. The germline V gene encodes CDR1 SGHRS and CDR2 YFSETQ. Trimming took off 0 bases at V and 8 bases at J, with 8 bases between the two ends. The DNA of the CDR3 is TGCGCCAGCAGCTTGGACCAGGGGGAAAAACTGTTTTTT. Residues: CASSLDQGEKLFF.

The CDR3 DNA sequence: TGTGCCAGCTCATCTGGACAGGGTGGGAACACCGGGGAGCTGTTTTTT. Protein sequence: CASSSGQGGNTGELFF. The chain has TRBV18 and TRBJ2-2; 8 bases are shared with TRBD1. The CDR3 covers 16 residues. Germline CDR1 is KGHSH and CDR2 is LQKENI. With V trimmed by 5 bases and J by 1 base, 6 bases remained unmatched. Full variable domain (missing parts from reference TRBV18 and TRBJ2-2): NAGVMQNPRHLVRRRGQEARLRCSPMKGHSHVYWYRQLPEEGLKFMVYLQKENIIDESGMPKERFSAEFPKEGPSILRIQQVVRGDSAAYFCASSSGQGGNTGELFFGEGSRLTVL.